This T cell receptor beta chain derives from a study of blood T cell repertoires in COVID-19. Study overall: The United States, Italy and Spain provided the acute and convalescent COVID-19 samples. PBMCs, B-cell-depleted T cells, or T cells provided the cDNA or gDNA that made up the material.

Authors' analysis steps: Reference gene primer amplification yielded estimated nucleated cell counts. The data were produced by immunoSEQ multiplex PCR, yet TCRdb's version contains in-frame clones alone and is incomplete. V and J calls and clone size follow that table, whereas D and trimming were derived from the DNA. Here the sample spans 150,000 to 200,000 clones, 65% to 85% being singletons. This CDR3 region has 13 residues. Losses at the gene ends were 7 bases for V and 5 bases for J; bases not matched to a gene: 6. The germline V gene encodes CDR1 SEHNR and CDR2 FQNEAQ (reference sequence). Residents of 24 US areas, aged roughly 18 to 89 years, made up the participants.

This TCR was recovered from a man aged 35-49 years who had recovered from COVID-19. This chain uses TRBV7-9 with TRBJ2-5; 8 bases match TRBD2. Sequencing was done on a sample of PBMCs or T cells enriched from blood (not recorded which). The CDR3 region has the DNA TGTGCCAGCACGATGACTAGCGCCGAGACCCAGTACTTC. It encodes CASTMTSAETQYF.